The 14 T cell receptor beta chains presented below share a single source sample, sequenced in a study of T cells in Graves' hyperthyroidism and ophthalmopathy. RNA transcripts were the template for amplifying TCR beta CDR3 regions. The HTBI primer set was used in a first-round RT-PCR of the TCR CDR3. TCRdb ran MiXCR on the multiplex PCR reads and lists one entry per CDR3 protein. In the table there are 300,000 to 400,000 distinct CDR3 sequences, around 20% of which are singletons. Specimen: blood. These receptors all stem from a woman aged 45-59 years with Graves' hyperthyroidism.

This clonotype came up a few times. V is TRBV29-1 and J is TRBJ1-1, with 8 nucleotides matching TRBD1. After removal of 7 bases from V and 4 bases from J, the junction contained 5 bases not matched to a gene. This CDR3 is built from 12 residues. CDR1 and CDR2 (germline): SQVTM, ANQGSEA. The CDR3 nucleotides are TGCAGCGCAAGGACAGGGAGCACTGAAGCTTTCTTT. Protein sequence: CSARTGSTEAFF. The full variable domain, rest sourced from reference TRBV29-1 and TRBJ1-1, is SAVISQKPSRDICQRGTSLTIQCQVDSQVTMMFWYRQQPGQSLTLIATANQGSEATYESGFVIDKFPISRPNLTFSTLTVSNMSPEDSSIYLCSARTGSTEAFFGQGTRLTVV.

The V and J genes are TRBV10-2 and TRBJ2-1, with D perhaps TRBD2 (7 bases). Per the germline V gene, CDR1 is WSHSY and CDR2 is SAAADI. V dropped 3 bases and J dropped 4 bases, with 19 bases sitting between them. This CDR3 has 17 residues. The chain's CDR3 is CASSDGTGTILYNEQFF. CDR3 bases: TGCGCCAGCAGTGACGGAACAGGGACTATTTTGTACAATGAGCAGTTCTTC.

This clonotype was detected ten times or more. The chain employs TRBV24-1 and TRBJ2-2; maybe TRBD2 (7 bases). Trimming left V 1 base short and J 2 bases short, with 16 bases between. Germline V gives CDR1 KGHDR, CDR2 SFDVKD. The CDR3 covers 18 residues. CDR3 in amino acids: CATSDFWSRGANTGELFF. The DNA of the CDR3 is TGTGCCACCAGTGATTTTTGGAGCCGGGGGGCAAACACCGGGGAGCTGTTTTTT.

The gene calls are TRBV20-1 and TRBJ2-1, with 11 bases lining up with TRBD1. CDR3 length: 14 amino acids. The V gene's germline CDR1 is DFQATT and CDR2 SNEGSKA (reference sequence). V dropped 4 bases and J dropped 6; count of bases not matched to a gene: 5. The CDR3 loop is CSANPGTGGNEQFF. The CDR3 DNA is TGCAGTGCTAACCCAGGGACAGGGGGCAATGAGCAGTTCTTC.

This clonotype was observed a single time. This chain connects TRBV5-4 to TRBJ2-3, with TRBD2 identical over 12 bases. Germline V CDR1 and CDR2: SGHNT, YYREEE (reference sequence). V lost 0 bases, J lost 6 bases, and 5 bases stayed unmatched. The CDR3 has 16 residues. CDR3 in amino acids: CASSLVETSGGDTQYF. The CDR3 DNA reads TGTGCCAGCAGCTTGGTTGAGACTAGCGGGGGTGATACGCAGTATTTT. Together with reference TRBV5-4 and TRBJ2-3, the CDR3 gives the full variable domain: ETGVTQSPTHLIKTRGQQVTLRCSSQSGHNTVSWYQQALGQGPQFIFQYYREEENGRGNFPPRFSGLQFPNYSSELNVNALELDDSALYLCASSLVETSGGDTQYFGPGTRLTVL.

The genes are TRBV3-1 and TRBJ1-3; D gene ambiguous. V lost 6 bases and J 5 bases, leaving 8 bases between the germline ends. Germline V gives CDR1 LGHDT, CDR2 YNNKEL (reference sequence). This CDR3 region has 12 residues. The CDR3 sequence is CASRGARNTIYF. The CDR3 coding sequence is TGTGCCAGCAGGGGTGCGCGAAACACCATATATTTT.

This clonotype was observed at least ten times. The V call is TRBV3-1, the J call TRBJ2-5; TRBD2 aligns across 9 bases. V lost 3 bases and J lost 2; bases outside the gene matches: 7. CDR1 and CDR2 from the germline V gene are LGHDT and YNNKEL (reference sequence). This CDR3 region has 16 residues. CDR3 nucleotides: TGTGCCAGCAGCCATTCCGACGCGGGGGGGCAAGAGACCCAGTACTTC. It specifies CASSHSDAGGQETQYF.

This clonotype was counted many times. The chain is built from TRBV20-1 and TRBJ1-4; no firm D call. Trimming left V 1 base short and J 11 bases short, with 11 bases between. The CDR3 is 12 residues long. CDR1 is DFQATT and CDR2 is SNEGSKA in the germline V gene (reference sequence). CDR3 nucleotides: TGCAGTGCTAGAGTTTCAGGAGAGAAACTGTTTTTT. The encoded protein is CSARVSGEKLFF.

This clonotype occurred many times. The chain joins TRBV3-1 to TRBJ2-1; TRBD2 is a possible D gene (6 bases). Looked up from germline, CDR1 is LGHDT and CDR2 is YNNKEL (reference sequence). The CDR3 has 16 residues. With 4 bases removed from V and 8 bases from J, the gap between germline ends came to 21 bases. Written as DNA, the CDR3 is TGTGCCAGCAGCCGCATTGAGGGAGGAGCCTTCGATGAGCAGTTCTTC. Residues: CASSRIEGGAFDEQFF.

Ten or more counts support this clonotype. This rearrangement joins TRBV10-3 to TRBJ2-5; 9 nucleotides align to TRBD2. Germline trimming cut 6 bases from V and 0 bases from J; bases unmatched to any gene: 5. CDR1 ENHRY and CDR2 SYGVKD come from the germline V gene. The CDR3 length is 15 residues. CDR3 DNA: TGTGCCATCAGCGCAGCGGGAGGCAACCAAGAGACCCAGTACTTC. Protein: CAISAAGGNQETQYF.

This clonotype was observed a handful of times. The chain links TRBV19 to TRBJ1-5, with no clear D. Trimming took 3 bases from V and 1 from J, leaving 4 bases between them. The CDR3 covers 13 residues. Germline V gene data show CDR1 as LNHDA and CDR2 as SQIVND (reference sequence). Written as DNA, the CDR3 is TGTGCCAGTAGTATGGGGAGCAATCAGCCCCAGCATTTT. Translating it yields CASSMGSNQPQHF.

About this clonotype itself: One end of the junction fails to match germline, which may point to a read error. V is TRBV4-1 and J is TRBJ2-5; 9 bases fit TRBD2. Germline V gene data show CDR1 as MGHRA and CDR2 as YSYEKL. The CDR3 extends over 13 amino acids. The CDR3 protein is CASSQEGLAHLDF. Written as DNA, the CDR3 is TGCGCCAGCAGCCAAGAGGGACTAGCTCACCTGGACTTC.

In its sample, this clonotype was seen many times. V usage is TRBV6-1 and J usage is TRBJ1-3, with D maybe TRBD1 (5 bases). V gave up 4 bases and J gave up 0 bases, with 13 bases separating them. The CDR3 sequence is 16 residues long. CDR1 and CDR2 from the germline V gene are MNHNS and SASEGT. The CDR3 DNA is TGTGCCAGCAGTGTCGCGACCGGGACCTCTGGAAACACCATATATTTT. Translation gives CASSVATGTSGNTIYF.

The chain couples TRBV12-3 or TRBV12-4 to TRBJ1-5; tentatively, D is TRBD1 (5 bases). The CDR3 is 14 residues long. V lost 6 bases, J lost 0 bases, and 9 bases lay in between. The CDR3 protein is CASRLGTSNQPQHF. The CDR3 nucleotides are TGTGCCAGCAGGCTCGGGACTAGCAATCAGCCCCAGCATTTT.